These 12 T cell receptor beta chains originate from one sample sequenced in a study of cytomegalovirus exposure and HLA in healthy donors. The PCR contained 60 Vbeta and 13 Jbeta primers. Sequenced by immunoSEQ multiplex PCR; TCRdb stores in-frame clones only, minus some. The table has about 130,000 clones, about three quarters seen once. Material for sequencing was PBMCs. These receptors all stem from a male donor in good health and CMV-seronegative.

This clone occurred a few times. The genes are TRBV5-4 and TRBJ1-2, with 8 bases aligning to TRBD1. This CDR3 comprises 12 residues. Germline loops: CDR1 SGHNT, CDR2 YYREEE (reference sequence). V was pared by 4 bases and J by 8 bases, with 4 bases of the junction left unmatched. CDR3 coding DNA: TGTGCCAGCAGCCTGTGGACAGGGGGCTACACCTTC. Translated, it gives CASSLWTGGYTF.

The genes are TRBV6-5 and TRBJ1-1; TRBD1 matches at 8 bases. CDR3 length: 13 residues. Germline loops: CDR1 MNHEY, CDR2 SVGAGI. Losses at the gene ends were 7 bases for V and 5 bases for J; bases not matched to a gene: 6. For the CDR3, the DNA is TGTGCCAGCAAGGAGACAGGGGTTACTGAAGCTTTCTTT. Translation: CASKETGVTEAFF.

The chain links TRBV6-5 to TRBJ1-3; tentative D call: TRBD1 (5 bases). The CDR3 is 15 residues long. Trimming left V 8 bases short and J 0 bases short, with 14 bases between. The germline gives CDR1 MNHEY, CDR2 SVGAGI. The CDR3 sequence: CASSPRGNSGNTIYF. The CDR3 nucleotides are TGTGCCAGCTCCCCCCGGGGGAACTCTGGAAACACCATATATTTT.

The gene calls are TRBV5-1 and TRBJ2-1; D might be TRBD1 (6 bases). The germline CDR1 and CDR2 sequences are SGHRS and YFSETQ. This CDR3 spans 16 amino acids. V lost 4 bases to trimming and J lost 7 bases, with 21 bases between them. The CDR3 sequence: CASSHGGSTPTNEQFF. The DNA for the CDR3 is TGCGCCAGCAGCCATGGGGGCTCCACACCCACAAATGAGCAGTTCTTC.

This rearrangement joins TRBV7-9 to TRBJ1-6, with a weak D call TRBD1 (5 bases). Germline V CDR1 and CDR2: SEHNR, FQNEAQ (reference sequence). The length of the CDR3 is 15 residues. Trimming cost V 0 bases and J 7 bases, with 10 bases left between them. CDR3 protein: CASSLAAGPNSPLHF. CDR3 bases: TGTGCCAGCAGCTTAGCGGCAGGGCCCAATTCACCCCTCCACTTT.

The rearrangement uses TRBV18 and TRBJ1-2; TRBD1 matches 9 bases. This CDR3 region has 14 residues. V lost 2 bases, J lost 6 bases, and 4 bases stayed unmatched. Germline loops: CDR1 KGHSH, CDR2 LQKENI. The CDR3: CASSPTGGANGYTF. CDR3 in DNA: TGTGCCAGCTCACCAACAGGGGGCGCAAATGGCTACACCTTC.

V and J are TRBV5-4 and TRBJ2-2; D is unresolved. Germline-derived CDR1 and CDR2 are SGHNT and YYREEE (reference sequence). The CDR3 is 13 amino acids. V lost 0 bases and J 5 bases, leaving 5 bases between the germline ends. This CDR3 reads CASSLDGTGELFF. The CDR3 DNA sequence: TGTGCCAGCAGCTTGGACGGGACCGGGGAGCTGTTTTTT. Full variable domain (remainder filled in from reference TRBV5-4 and TRBJ2-2): ETGVTQSPTHLIKTRGQQVTLRCSSQSGHNTVSWYQQALGQGPQFIFQYYREEENGRGNFPPRFSGLQFPNYSSELNVNALELDDSALYLCASSLDGTGELFFGEGSRLTVL.

The chain links TRBV5-5 to TRBJ2-7; D ambiguous. The ends were cut back, 4 bases at V and 3 bases at J, with 5 bases in the middle. Looked up from germline, CDR1 is SGHKS and CDR2 is YYEKEE (reference sequence). This CDR3 spans 11 amino acids. The DNA of the CDR3 is TGTGCCAGCAGCCCGGGCTACGAGCAGTACTTC. Amino acids: CASSPGYEQYF. The full variable domain, completed using reference TRBV5-5 and TRBJ2-7, is DAGVTQSPTHLIKTRGQQVTLRCSPISGHKSVSWYQQVLGQGPQFIFQYYEKEERGRGNFPDRFSARQFPNYSSELNVNALLLGDSALYLCASSPGYEQYFGPGTRLTVT.

The chain links TRBV5-1 to TRBJ1-2; TRBD1 matches at 8 bases. J gave up 1 base and V 3 bases, and 11 bases lay outside the gene matches. Per the germline V gene, CDR1 is SGHRS and CDR2 is YFSETQ. CDR3 size: 17 residues. CDR3 region: CASSSGQVVRDNYGYTF. CDR3 sequence (DNA): TGCGCCAGCAGCTCGGGACAGGTCGTTCGAGATAACTATGGCTACACCTTC.

A single count supports this clone. This chain joins TRBV13 and TRBJ2-1; 11 nucleotides align to TRBD2. Trimming at V came to 3 bases and at J to 2 bases, leaving 6 bases not matched to a gene. Per the germline V gene, CDR1 is PRHDT and CDR2 is FYEKMQ (reference sequence). This CDR3 contains 17 residues. CDR3: CASSLLSGRAPYNEQFF. For the CDR3, the DNA is TGTGCCAGCAGCTTGCTTAGCGGGAGGGCCCCCTACAATGAGCAGTTCTTC.

In the case of this clone: The junction departs from germline at one end; a sequencing error may be responsible. J is TRBJ2-7 and V is TRBV7-9; weak D call: TRBD1 (6 bases). The CDR3 sequence is 16 residues long. Per germline, CDR1 SEHNR and CDR2 FQNEAQ (reference sequence). CDR3: CSSSPIKTGRNYEQYF. Written as DNA, the CDR3 is TGTTCCAGCAGCCCTATAAAGACAGGAAGGAATTACGAGCAGTACTTC.

This sequence joins TRBV27 and TRBJ2-3; 7 bases align to TRBD2. This CDR3 has 17 residues. J lost 0 bases, V lost 1 base, and 7 bases had no gene match. Germline CDR1 MNHEY, CDR2 SMNVEV (reference sequence). The CDR3 nucleotides are TGTGCCAGCAGTTTATATCGAACAGCGGGAAGCACAGATACGCAGTATTTT. It encodes CASSLYRTAGSTDTQYF.